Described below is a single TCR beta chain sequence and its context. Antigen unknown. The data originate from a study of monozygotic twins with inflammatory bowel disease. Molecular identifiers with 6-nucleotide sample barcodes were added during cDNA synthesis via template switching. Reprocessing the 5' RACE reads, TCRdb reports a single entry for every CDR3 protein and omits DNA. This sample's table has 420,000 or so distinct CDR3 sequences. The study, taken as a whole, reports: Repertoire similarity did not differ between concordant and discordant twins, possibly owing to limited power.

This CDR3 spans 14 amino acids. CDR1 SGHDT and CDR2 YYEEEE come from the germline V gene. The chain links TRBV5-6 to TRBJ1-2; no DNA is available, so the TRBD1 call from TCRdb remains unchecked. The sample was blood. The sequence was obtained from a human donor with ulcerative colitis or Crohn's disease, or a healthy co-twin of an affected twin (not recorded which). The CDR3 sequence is CASRTTGANYGYTF.